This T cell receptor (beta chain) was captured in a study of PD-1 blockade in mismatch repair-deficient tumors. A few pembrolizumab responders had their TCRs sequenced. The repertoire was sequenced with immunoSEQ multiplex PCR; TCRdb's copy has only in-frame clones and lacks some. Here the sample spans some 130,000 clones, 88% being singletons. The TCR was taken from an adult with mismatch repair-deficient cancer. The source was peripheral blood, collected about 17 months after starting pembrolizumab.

The CDR3 bases are TGTGCCAGCAGCCAGGGGACGGAGCGGAACAATGAGCAGTTCTTC. Residues: CASSQGTERNNEQFF. V usage is TRBV11-3 and J usage is TRBJ2-1; possibly TRBD1 for D (6 bases). Trimming removed 5 bases from V and 5 bases from J, with 16 bases in between. The germline gives CDR1 SGHNT, CDR2 YENEEA. CDR3 length: 15 residues.